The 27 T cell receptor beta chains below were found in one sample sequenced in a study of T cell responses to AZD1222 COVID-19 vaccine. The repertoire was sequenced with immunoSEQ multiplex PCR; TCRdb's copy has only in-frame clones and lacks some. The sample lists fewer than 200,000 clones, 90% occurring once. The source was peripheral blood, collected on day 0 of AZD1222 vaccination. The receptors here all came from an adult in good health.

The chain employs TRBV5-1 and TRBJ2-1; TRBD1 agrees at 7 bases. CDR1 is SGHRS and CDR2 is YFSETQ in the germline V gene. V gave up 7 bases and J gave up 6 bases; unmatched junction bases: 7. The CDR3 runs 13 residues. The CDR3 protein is CASRQGVGNEQFF. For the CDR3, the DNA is TGCGCCAGCCGACAGGGCGTAGGCAATGAGCAGTTCTTC.

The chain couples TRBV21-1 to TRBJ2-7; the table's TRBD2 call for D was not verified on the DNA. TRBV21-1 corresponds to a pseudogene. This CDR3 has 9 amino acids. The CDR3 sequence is CASSKARYF. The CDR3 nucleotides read TGTGCCAGCAGCAAAGCGAGGTACTTC.

CDR3 bases: TGTGCCAGCAGCACCCGATCGACAGGTAACACTGAAGCTTTCTTT. Amino acids: CASSTRSTGNTEAFF. The V call is TRBV6-5, the J call TRBJ1-1; D is possibly TRBD1 (6 bases). The CDR3 is made up of 15 amino acids. Germline-derived CDR1 and CDR2 are MNHEY and SVGAGI. Trimming removed 6 bases at V and 2 bases at J, with 16 bases between.

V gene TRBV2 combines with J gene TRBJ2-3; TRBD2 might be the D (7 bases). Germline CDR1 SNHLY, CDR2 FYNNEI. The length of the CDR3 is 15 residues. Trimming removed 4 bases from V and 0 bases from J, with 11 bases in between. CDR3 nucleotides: TGTGCCAGCAGTGGGGGAGGGACAAGCACAGATACGCAGTATTTT. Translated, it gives CASSGGGTSTDTQYF. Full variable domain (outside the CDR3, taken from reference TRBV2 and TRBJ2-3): EPEVTQTPSHQVTQMGQEVILRCVPISNHLYFYWYRQILGQKVEFLVSFYNNEISEKSEIFDDQFSVERPDGSNFTLKIRSTKLEDSAMYFCASSGGGTSTDTQYFGPGTRLTVL.

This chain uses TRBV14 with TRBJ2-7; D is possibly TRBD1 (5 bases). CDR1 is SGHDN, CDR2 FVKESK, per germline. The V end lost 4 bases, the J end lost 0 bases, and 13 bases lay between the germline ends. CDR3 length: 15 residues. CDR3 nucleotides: TGTGCCAGCAGCCCCTACCAGGGAAACTCCTACGAGCAGTACTTC. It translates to CASSPYQGNSYEQYF.

The CDR3 reads CASSQDVRVDGDEQFF. For the CDR3, the DNA is TGTGCCAGCAGCCAAGACGTGCGGGTGGACGGCGATGAGCAGTTCTTC. The V and J genes are TRBV3-1 (or the pseudogene TRBV3-2) and TRBJ2-1; D perhaps matches TRBD2 (5 bases). Trimming left V 0 bases short and J 8 bases short, with 17 bases between. The CDR3 is 16 amino acids. Germline-derived CDR1 and CDR2 are LGHDT and YNNKEL (reference sequence).

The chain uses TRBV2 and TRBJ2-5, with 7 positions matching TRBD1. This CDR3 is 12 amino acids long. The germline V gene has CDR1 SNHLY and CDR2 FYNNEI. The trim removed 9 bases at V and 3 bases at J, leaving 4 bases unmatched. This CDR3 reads CASRTGEETQYF. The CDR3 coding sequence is TGTGCCAGTCGTACAGGGGAAGAGACCCAGTACTTC.

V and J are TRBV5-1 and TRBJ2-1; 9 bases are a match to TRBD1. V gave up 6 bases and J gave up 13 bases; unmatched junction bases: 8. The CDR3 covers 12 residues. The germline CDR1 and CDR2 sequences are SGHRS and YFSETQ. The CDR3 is CASTQDRGSQFF. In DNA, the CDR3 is TGCGCCAGCACCCAGGACAGGGGCTCCCAGTTCTTC.

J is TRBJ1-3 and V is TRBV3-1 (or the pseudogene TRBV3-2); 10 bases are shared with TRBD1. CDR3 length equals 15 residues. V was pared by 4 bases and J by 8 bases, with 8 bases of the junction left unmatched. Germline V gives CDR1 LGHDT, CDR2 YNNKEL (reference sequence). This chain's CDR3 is CASSLRQGARDTIYF. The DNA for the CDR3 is TGTGCCAGCAGCCTCCGACAGGGGGCAAGGGACACCATATATTTT.

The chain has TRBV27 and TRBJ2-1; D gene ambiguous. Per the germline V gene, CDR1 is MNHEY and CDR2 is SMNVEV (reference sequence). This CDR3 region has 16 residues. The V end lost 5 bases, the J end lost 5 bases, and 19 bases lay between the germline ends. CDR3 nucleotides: TGTGCCAGCAGTCGAGAGCGACACCTGGGCGACAATGAGCAGTTCTTC. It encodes CASSRERHLGDNEQFF.

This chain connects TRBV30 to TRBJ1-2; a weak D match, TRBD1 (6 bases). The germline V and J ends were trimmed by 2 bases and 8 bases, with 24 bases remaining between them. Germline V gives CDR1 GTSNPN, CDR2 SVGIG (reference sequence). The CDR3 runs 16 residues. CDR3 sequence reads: CAWSSNYLGGAWGYTF. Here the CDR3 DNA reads TGTGCCTGGAGTTCAAACTATCTTGGGGGCGCATGGGGCTACACCTTC.

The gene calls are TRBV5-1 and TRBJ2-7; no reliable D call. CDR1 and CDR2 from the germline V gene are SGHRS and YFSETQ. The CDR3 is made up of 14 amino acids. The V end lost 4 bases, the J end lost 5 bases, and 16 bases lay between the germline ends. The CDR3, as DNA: TGCGCCAGCAGCGTCCAGGCCGGCATGGACGAGCAGTACTTC. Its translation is CASSVQAGMDEQYF.

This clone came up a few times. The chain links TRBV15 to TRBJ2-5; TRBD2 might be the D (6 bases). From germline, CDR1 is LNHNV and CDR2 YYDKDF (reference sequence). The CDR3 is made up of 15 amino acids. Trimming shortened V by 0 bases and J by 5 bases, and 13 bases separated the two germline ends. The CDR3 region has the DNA TGTGCCACCAGCAGAGATACGGGCGGGGCGGAGACCCAGTACTTC. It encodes CATSRDTGGAETQYF. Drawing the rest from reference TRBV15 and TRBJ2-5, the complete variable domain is DAMVIQNPRYQVTQFGKPVTLSCSQTLNHNVMYWYQQKSSQAPKLLFHYYDKDFNNEADTPDNFQSRRPNTSFCFLDIRSPGLGDTAMYLCATSRDTGGAETQYFGPGTRLLVL.

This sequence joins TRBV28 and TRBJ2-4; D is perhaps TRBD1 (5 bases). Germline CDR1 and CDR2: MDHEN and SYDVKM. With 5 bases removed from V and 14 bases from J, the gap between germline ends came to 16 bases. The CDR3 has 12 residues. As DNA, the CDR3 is TGTGCCAGCAGTGCCACGGACATGGGAAAGTACTTC. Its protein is CASSATDMGKYF.

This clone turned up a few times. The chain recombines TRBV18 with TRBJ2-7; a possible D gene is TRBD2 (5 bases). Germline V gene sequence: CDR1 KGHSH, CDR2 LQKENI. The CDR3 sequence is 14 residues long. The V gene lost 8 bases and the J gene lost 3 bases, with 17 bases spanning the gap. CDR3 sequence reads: CASAPRSGGYEQYF. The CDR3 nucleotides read TGTGCCAGCGCCCCGCGTTCAGGAGGCTACGAGCAGTACTTC.

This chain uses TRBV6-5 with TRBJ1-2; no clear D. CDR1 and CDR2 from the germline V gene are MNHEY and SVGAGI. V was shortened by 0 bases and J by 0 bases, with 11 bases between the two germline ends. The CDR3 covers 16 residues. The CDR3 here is CASSYSTNGANYGYTF. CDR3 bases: TGTGCCAGCAGTTACTCGACAAACGGAGCTAACTATGGCTACACCTTC.

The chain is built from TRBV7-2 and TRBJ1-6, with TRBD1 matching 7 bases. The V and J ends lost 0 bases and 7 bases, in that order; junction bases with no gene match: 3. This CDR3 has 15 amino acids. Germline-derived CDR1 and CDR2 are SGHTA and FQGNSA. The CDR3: CASSLAQGLNSPLHF. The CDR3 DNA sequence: TGTGCCAGCAGCTTAGCACAGGGGCTAAATTCACCCCTCCACTTT.

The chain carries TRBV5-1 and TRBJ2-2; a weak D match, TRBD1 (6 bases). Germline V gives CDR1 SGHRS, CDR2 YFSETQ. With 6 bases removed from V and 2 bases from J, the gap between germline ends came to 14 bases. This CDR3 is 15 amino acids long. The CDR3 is CASTTGTINTGELFF. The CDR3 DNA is TGCGCCAGCACCACCGGGACAATCAACACCGGGGAGCTGTTTTTT.

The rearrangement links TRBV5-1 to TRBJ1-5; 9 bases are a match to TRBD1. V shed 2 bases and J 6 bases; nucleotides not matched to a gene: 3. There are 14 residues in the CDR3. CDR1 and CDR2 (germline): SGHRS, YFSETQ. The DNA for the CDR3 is TGCGCCAGCAGCTTCACAGGGGGCACTCAGCCCCAGCATTTT. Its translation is CASSFTGGTQPQHF. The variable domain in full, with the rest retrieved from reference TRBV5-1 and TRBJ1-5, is KAGVTQTPRYLIKTRGQQVTLSCSPISGHRSVSWYQQTPGQGLQFLFEYFSETQRNKGNFPGRFSGRQFSNSRSEMNVSTLELGDSALYLCASSFTGGTQPQHFGDGTRLSIL.

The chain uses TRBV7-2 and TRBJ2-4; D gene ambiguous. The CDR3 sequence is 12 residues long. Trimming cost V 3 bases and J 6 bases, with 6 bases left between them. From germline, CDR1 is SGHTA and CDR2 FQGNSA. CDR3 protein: CASSLGLNIQYF. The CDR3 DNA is TGTGCCAGCAGCTTGGGCTTAAACATTCAGTACTTC. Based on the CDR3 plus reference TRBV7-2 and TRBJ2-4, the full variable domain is GAGVSQSPSNKVTEKGKDVELRCDPISGHTALYWYRQSLGQGLEFLIYFQGNSAPDKSGLPSDRFSAERTGGSVSTLTIQRTQQEDSAVYLCASSLGLNIQYFGAGTRLSVL.

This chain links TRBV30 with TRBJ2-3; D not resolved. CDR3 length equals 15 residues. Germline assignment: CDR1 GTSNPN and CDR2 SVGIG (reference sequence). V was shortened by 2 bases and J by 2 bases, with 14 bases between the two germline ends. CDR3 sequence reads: CAWSFGSGPTDTQYF. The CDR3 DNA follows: TGTGCCTGGAGTTTCGGGTCTGGGCCCACAGATACGCAGTATTTT.

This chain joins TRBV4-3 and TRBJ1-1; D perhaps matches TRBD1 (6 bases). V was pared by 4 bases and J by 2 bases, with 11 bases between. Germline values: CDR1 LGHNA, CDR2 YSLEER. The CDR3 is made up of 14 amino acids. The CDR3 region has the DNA TGCGCCAGCAGCCTTACCAGGGGTAACACTGAAGCTTTCTTT. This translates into CASSLTRGNTEAFF.

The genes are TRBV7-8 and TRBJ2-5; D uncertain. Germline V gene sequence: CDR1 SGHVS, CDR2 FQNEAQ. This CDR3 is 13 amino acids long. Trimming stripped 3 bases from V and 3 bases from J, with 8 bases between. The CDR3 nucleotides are TGTGCCAGCAGCTTTAGGGCAGAAGAGACCCAGTACTTC. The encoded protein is CASSFRAEETQYF. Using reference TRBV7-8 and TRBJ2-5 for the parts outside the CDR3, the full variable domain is GAGVSQSPRYKVAKRGQDVALRCDPISGHVSLFWYQQALGQGPEFLTYFQNEAQLDKSGLPSDRFFAERPEGSVSTLKIQRTQQEDSAVYLCASSFRAEETQYFGPGTRLLVL.

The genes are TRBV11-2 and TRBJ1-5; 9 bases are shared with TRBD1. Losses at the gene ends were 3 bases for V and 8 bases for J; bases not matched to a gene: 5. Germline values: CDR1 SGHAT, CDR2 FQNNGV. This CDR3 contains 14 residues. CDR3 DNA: TGTGCCAGCAGCTTTGGACAGGGGAGGGAGCCCCAGCATTTT. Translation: CASSFGQGREPQHF.

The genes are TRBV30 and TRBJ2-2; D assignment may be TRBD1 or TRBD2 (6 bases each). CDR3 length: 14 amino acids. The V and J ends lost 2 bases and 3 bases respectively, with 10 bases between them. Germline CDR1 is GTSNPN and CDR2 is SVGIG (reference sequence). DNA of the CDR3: TGTGCCTGGAGTATAGGGGGGTACACCGGGGAGCTGTTTTTT. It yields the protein CAWSIGGYTGELFF.

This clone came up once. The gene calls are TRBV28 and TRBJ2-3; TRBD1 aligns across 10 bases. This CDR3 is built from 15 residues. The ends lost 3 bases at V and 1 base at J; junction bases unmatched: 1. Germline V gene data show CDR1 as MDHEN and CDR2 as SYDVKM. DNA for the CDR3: TGTGCCAGCAGTTTCGGACAGGGGGGCACAGATACGCAGTATTTT. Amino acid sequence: CASSFGQGGTDTQYF.

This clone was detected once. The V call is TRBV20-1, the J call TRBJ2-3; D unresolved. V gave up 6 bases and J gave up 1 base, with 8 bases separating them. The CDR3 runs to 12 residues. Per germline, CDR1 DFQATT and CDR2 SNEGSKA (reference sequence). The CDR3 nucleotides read TGCAGTGCCAGTCCTCGCACAGATACGCAGTATTTT. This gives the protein CSASPRTDTQYF.